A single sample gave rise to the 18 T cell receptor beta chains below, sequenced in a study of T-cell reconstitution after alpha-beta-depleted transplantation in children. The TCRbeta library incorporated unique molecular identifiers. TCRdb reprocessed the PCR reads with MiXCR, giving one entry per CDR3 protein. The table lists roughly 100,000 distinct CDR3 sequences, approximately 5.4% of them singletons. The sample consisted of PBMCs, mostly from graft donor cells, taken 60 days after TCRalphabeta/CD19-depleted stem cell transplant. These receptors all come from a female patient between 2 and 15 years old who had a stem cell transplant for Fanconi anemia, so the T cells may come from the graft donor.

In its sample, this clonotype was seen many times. The CDR3 DNA sequence: TGTGCCAGCAGCCAGGACAGGGCCCAAGAGACCCAGTACTTC. Encoded protein: CASSQDRAQETQYF. The chain combines TRBV4-2 with TRBJ2-5, with 8 bases identical to TRBD1. CDR1 and CDR2 from the germline V gene are LGHNA and YNFKEQ. CDR3 length equals 14 residues. The trim removed 3 bases at V and 1 base at J, leaving 1 base unmatched.

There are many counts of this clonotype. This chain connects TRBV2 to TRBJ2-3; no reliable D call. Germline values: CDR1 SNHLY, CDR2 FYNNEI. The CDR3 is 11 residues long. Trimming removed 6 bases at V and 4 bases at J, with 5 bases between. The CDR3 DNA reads TGTGCCAGCAGGTCCGCAGATACGCAGTATTTT. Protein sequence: CASRSADTQYF.

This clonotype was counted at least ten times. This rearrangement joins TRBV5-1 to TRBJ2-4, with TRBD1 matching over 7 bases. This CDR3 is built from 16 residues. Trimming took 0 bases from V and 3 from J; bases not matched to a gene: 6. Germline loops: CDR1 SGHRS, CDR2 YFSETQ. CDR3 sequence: CASSLEPRDSKNIQYF. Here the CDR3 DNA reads TGCGCCAGCAGCTTGGAACCCCGGGACAGCAAAAACATTCAGTACTTC.

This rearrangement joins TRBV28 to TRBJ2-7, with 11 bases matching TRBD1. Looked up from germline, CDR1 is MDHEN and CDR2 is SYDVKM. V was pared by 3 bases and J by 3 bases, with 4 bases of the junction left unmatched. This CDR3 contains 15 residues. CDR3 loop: CASSLGGQGGYEQYF. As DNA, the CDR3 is TGTGCCAGCAGTTTGGGGGGACAGGGGGGCTACGAGCAGTACTTC.

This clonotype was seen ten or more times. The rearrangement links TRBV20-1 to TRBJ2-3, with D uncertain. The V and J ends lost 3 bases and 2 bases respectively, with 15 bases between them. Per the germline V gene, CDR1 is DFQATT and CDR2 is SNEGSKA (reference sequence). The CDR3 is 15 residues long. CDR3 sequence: CSAREGRINTDTQYF. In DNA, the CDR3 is TGCAGTGCTAGGGAAGGACGGATCAACACAGATACGCAGTATTTT.

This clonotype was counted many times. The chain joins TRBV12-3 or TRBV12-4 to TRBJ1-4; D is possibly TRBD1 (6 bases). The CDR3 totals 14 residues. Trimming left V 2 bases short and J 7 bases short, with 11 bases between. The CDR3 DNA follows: TGTGCCAGCAGTTTATACGGGGGCGGTGAAAAACTGTTTTTT. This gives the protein CASSLYGGGEKLFF.

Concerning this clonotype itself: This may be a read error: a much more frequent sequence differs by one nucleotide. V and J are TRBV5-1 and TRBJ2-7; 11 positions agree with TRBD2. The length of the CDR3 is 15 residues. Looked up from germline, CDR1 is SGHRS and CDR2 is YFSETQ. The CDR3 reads CASSYGLAGSYEEYF. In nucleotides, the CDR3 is TGCGCCAGCAGCTACGGACTAGCGGGCTCCTACGAGGAGTACTTC.

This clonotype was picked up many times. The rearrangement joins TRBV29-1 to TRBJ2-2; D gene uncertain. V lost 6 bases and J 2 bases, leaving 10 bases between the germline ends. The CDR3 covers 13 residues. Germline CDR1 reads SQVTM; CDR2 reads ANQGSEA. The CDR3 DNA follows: TGCAGCGTGGACGGTTATAACACCGGGGAGCTGTTTTTT. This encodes CSVDGYNTGELFF.

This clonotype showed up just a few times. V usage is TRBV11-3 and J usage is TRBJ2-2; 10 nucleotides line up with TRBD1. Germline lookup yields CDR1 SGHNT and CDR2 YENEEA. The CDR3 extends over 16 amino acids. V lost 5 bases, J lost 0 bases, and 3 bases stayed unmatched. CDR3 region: CASSDRGLTNTGELFF. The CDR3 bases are TGTGCCAGCAGCGACAGGGGGCTAACGAACACCGGGGAGCTGTTTTTT. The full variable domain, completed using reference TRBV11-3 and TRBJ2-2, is EAGVVQSPRYKIIEKKQPVAFWCNPISGHNTLYWYLQNLGQGPELLIRYENEEAVDDSQLPKDRFSAERLKGVDSTLKIQPAELGDSAVYLCASSDRGLTNTGELFFGEGSRLTVL.

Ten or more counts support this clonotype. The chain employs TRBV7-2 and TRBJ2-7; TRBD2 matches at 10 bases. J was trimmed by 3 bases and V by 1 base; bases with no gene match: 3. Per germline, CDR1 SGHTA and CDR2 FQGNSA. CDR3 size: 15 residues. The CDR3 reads CASSLGTSGFYEQYF. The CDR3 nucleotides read TGTGCCAGCAGCTTAGGGACTAGCGGATTCTACGAGCAGTACTTC.

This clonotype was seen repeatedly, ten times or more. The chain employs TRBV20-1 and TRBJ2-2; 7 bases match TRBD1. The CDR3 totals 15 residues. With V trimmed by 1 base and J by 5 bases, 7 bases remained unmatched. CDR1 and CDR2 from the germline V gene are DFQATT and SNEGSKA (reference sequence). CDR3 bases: TGCAGTGCTAGAGGAACAGGGGCTTGGACCGGGGAGCTGTTTTTT. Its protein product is CSARGTGAWTGELFF.

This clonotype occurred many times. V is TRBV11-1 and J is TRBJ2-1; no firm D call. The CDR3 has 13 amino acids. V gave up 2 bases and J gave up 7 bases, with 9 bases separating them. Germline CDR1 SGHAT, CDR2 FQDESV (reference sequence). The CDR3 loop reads CASSLNRVNEQFF. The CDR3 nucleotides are TGTGCCAGCAGCTTAAATCGAGTAAATGAGCAGTTCTTC.

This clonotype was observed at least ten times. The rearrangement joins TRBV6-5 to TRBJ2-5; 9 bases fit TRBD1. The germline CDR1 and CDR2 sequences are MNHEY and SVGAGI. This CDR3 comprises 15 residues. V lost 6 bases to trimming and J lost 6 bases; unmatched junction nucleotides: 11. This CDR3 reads CASSPLGQGGKTQYF. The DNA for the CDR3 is TGTGCCAGCAGCCCGCTGGGACAGGGAGGAAAGACCCAGTACTTC.

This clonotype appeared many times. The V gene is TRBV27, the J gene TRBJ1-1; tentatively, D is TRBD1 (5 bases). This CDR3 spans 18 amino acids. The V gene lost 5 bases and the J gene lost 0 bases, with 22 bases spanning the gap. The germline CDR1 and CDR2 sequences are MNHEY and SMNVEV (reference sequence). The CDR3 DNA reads TGTGCCAGCAGTGACGACAGTATGGCAGGGTTGATGAACACTGAAGCTTTCTTT. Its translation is CASSDDSMAGLMNTEAFF.

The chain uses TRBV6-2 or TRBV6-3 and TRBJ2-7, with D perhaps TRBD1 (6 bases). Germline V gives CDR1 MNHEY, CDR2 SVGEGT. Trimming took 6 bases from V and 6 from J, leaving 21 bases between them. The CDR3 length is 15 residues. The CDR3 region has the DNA TGTGCCAGCAGCCCATACAGGGCGATTGGGAGCGAGCAGTACTTC. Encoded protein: CASSPYRAIGSEQYF.

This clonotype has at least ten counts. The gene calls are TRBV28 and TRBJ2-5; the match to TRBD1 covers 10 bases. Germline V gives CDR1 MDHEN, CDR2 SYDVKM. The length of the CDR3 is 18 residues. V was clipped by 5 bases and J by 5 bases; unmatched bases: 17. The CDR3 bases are TGTGCCAGCAGTCTAAGCCTTCCGGGACAGGGGTTTATGGAGACCCAGTACTTC. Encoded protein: CASSLSLPGQGFMETQYF. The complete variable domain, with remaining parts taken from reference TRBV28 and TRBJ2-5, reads DVKVTQSSRYLVKRTGEKVFLECVQDMDHENMFWYRQDPGLGLRLIYFSYDVKMKEKGDIPEGYSVSREKKERFSLILESASTNQTSMYLCASSLSLPGQGFMETQYFGPGTRLLVL.

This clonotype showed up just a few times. The CDR3 reads CSARDLYEQYF. CDR3 DNA: TGCAGTGCTAGAGATCTCTACGAGCAGTACTTC. The V gene is TRBV20-1, the J gene TRBJ2-7; no clear D. The CDR3 spans 11 residues. Germline V gene sequence: CDR1 DFQATT, CDR2 SNEGSKA (reference sequence). V was cut by 0 bases and J by 3 bases, with 3 bases left in between.

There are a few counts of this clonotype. Here the CDR3 reads CSVDRDRGRRDYGYTF. The DNA for the CDR3 is TGCAGCGTTGACCGGGACAGGGGGCGACGTGACTATGGCTACACCTTC. The V gene is TRBV29-1, the J gene TRBJ1-2, with 12 bases lining up with TRBD1. Germline CDR1 is SQVTM and CDR2 is ANQGSEA. Trimming at V came to 3 bases and at J to 3 bases, leaving 8 bases not matched to a gene. This CDR3 has 16 amino acids.